This T cell receptor (beta chain) was recovered during a study of human T cells and chemical hapten exposure. The time point was: pre-sensitization, week 0. The sample's treatment: therapeutic diphenylcyclopropenone sensitization with weekly scalp DPC. TCRdb analysed the RACE reads with MiXCR anew, one entry per CDR3 protein. The sample lists about 77,000 distinct CDR3 sequences; approximately 15% were seen once. Unmatched junction bases numbered 5, after V lost 1 base and J lost 3 bases. Looked up from germline, CDR1 is MNHEY and CDR2 is SVGAGI. The CDR3 is 16 amino acids. This chain joins TRBV6-5 and TRBJ2-2; 7 nucleotides align to TRBD2. This TCR was sampled from a woman aged 50 to 65 with alopecia areata. Some clones in this sample may be carry-over from other donors' samples. The sample consisted of whole blood, taken in connection with sensitization to the hapten diphenylcyclopropenone (DPC). The CDR3 loop reads CASSYFASGYTGELFF. DNA for the CDR3: TGTGCCAGCAGTTACTTTGCTAGCGGTTACACCGGGGAGCTGTTTTTT.